A single sample is the source of the 32 T cell receptor beta chains below, sequenced in a study of T cell responses to AZD1222 COVID-19 vaccine. Libraries were prepared by immunoSEQ multiplex PCR; TCRdb keeps only in-frame clonotypes and omits some of them. Among 130,000 to 150,000 clones, 75% to 95% were seen once, and the ten largest hold about 3.4%. Source: peripheral blood, taken on day 0 of AZD1222 vaccination. The receptors shown here come from an adult in good health.

The chain combines TRBV5-1 with TRBJ1-1; D is unresolved. Germline lookup yields CDR1 SGHRS and CDR2 YFSETQ. The CDR3 totals 12 residues. Trimming left V 4 bases short and J 4 bases short, with 8 bases between. The CDR3 region is CASSPRGTEAFF. As DNA, the CDR3 is TGCGCCAGCAGCCCTCGAGGCACTGAAGCTTTCTTT.

A single count supports this clone. The V and J genes are TRBV7-2 and TRBJ2-7, with 8 bases fitting TRBD2. Germline V gene lookup returns CDR1 SGHTA and CDR2 FQGNSA. This CDR3 contains 18 residues. V lost 4 bases to trimming and J lost 3 bases; unmatched junction nucleotides: 17. This CDR3 is CASSSPLAGTRGDYEQYF. Written as DNA, the CDR3 is TGTGCCAGCAGCTCTCCCCTCGCCGGGACTAGGGGGGACTACGAGCAGTACTTC. Variable domain in full (rest from reference TRBV7-2 and TRBJ2-7): GAGVSQSPSNKVTEKGKDVELRCDPISGHTALYWYRQSLGQGLEFLIYFQGNSAPDKSGLPSDRFSAERTGGSVSTLTIQRTQQEDSAVYLCASSSPLAGTRGDYEQYFGPGTRLTVT.

The gene calls are TRBV7-8 and TRBJ2-7; TRBD2 agrees at 13 bases. There are 15 residues in the CDR3. V shed 4 bases, J shed 2 bases, and the junction held 2 bases outside the gene matches. The germline gives CDR1 SGHVS, CDR2 FQNEAQ. Here the CDR3 DNA reads TGTGCCAGCAGCTCGGGACTAGCGGGGACCTACGAGCAGTACTTC. Translating it yields CASSSGLAGTYEQYF. Filled out from reference TRBV7-8 and TRBJ2-7, the complete variable domain reads GAGVSQSPRYKVAKRGQDVALRCDPISGHVSLFWYQQALGQGPEFLTYFQNEAQLDKSGLPSDRFFAERPEGSVSTLKIQRTQQEDSAVYLCASSSGLAGTYEQYFGPGTRLTVT.

The genes are TRBV7-2 and TRBJ1-2, with 9 bases matching TRBD1. Trimming at V came to 4 bases and at J to 8 bases, leaving 11 bases not matched to a gene. This CDR3 spans 15 amino acids. Germline lookup yields CDR1 SGHTA and CDR2 FQGNSA. The CDR3 DNA reads as TGTGCCAGCAGCTCTCGCCCGGACAGGGGTTGGGGCTACACCTTC. Translation gives CASSSRPDRGWGYTF.

This clone was found a few times. The rearrangement links TRBV6-1 to TRBJ1-2, with D possibly being TRBD1 (6 bases). The CDR3 spans 16 residues. Trimming left V 3 bases short and J 8 bases short, with 22 bases between. CDR1 is MNHNS, CDR2 SASEGT, per germline. The CDR3 DNA reads as TGTGCCAGCAGTGATGGACCGATACAGGGCCTGGAAGGCTACACCTTC. Amino acid sequence: CASSDGPIQGLEGYTF.

V usage is TRBV2 and J usage is TRBJ2-1; TRBD2 agrees at 15 bases. Germline V gene sequence: CDR1 SNHLY, CDR2 FYNNEI. Trimming removed 8 bases from V and 1 base from J; junction bases left unmatched: 3. The CDR3 is 16 amino acids. The CDR3 bases are TGTGCCAGCGGGACTAGCGGGAGGTTATCCTACAATGAGCAGTTCTTC. It translates to CASGTSGRLSYNEQFF.

This clone was detected a few times. The CDR3 region has the DNA TGCAGCGTTGAGGCTAGCGGGAACTACAATGAGCAGTTCTTC. Translated: CSVEASGNYNEQFF. This chain connects TRBV29-1 to TRBJ2-1; 9 nucleotides line up with TRBD2. V was clipped by 3 bases and J by 3 bases; unmatched bases: 3. Germline-derived CDR1 and CDR2 are SQVTM and ANQGSEA. The CDR3 consists of 14 residues.

This clone was observed once. The V call is TRBV23-1, the J call TRBJ2-2; a possible D gene is TRBD2 (6 bases). TRBV23-1 qualifies as an ORF whose function is uncertain. The CDR3 consists of 20 residues. The V gene lost 2 bases and the J gene lost 6 bases, with 28 bases spanning the gap. CDR3 bases: TGCGCCAGCAGTCAAAGGGCGCCTAGCGAGGTGGAGCGGGTCGCCGGGGAGCTGTTTTTT. It encodes CASSQRAPSEVERVAGELFF.

This sequence joins TRBV4-3 and TRBJ2-1; TRBD1 might be the D (6 bases). The CDR3 loop spans 16 amino acids. The germline V and J ends were trimmed by 1 base and 5 bases, with 15 bases remaining between them. CDR1 and CDR2 from the germline V gene are LGHNA and YSLEER. CDR3 sequence (DNA): TGCGCCAGCAGCCAAGCAGGGGACGACGGAAACAATGAGCAGTTCTTC. It yields the protein CASSQAGDDGNNEQFF.

V is TRBV30 and J is TRBJ1-2; the match to TRBD1 covers 7 bases. CDR1 and CDR2 from the germline V gene are GTSNPN and SVGIG (reference sequence). The V segment lost 5 bases and the J segment 4 bases; nucleotides outside the gene matches: 10. The CDR3 is made up of 14 amino acids. CDR3 protein: CAWDPGQEGYGYTF. The CDR3 DNA sequence: TGTGCCTGGGATCCCGGACAGGAGGGCTATGGCTACACCTTC.

The J gene is TRBJ1-6, the V gene TRBV19; maybe TRBD1 (5 bases). The CDR3 runs to 15 residues. Deletions cut 0 bases from V and 9 bases from J, with 12 bases between. CDR1 is LNHDA and CDR2 is SQIVND in the germline V gene (reference sequence). CDR3 in DNA: TGTGCCAGTAGTATAGATGCGACTAGGGGTTCACCCCTCCACTTT. Translated: CASSIDATRGSPLHF. Based on the CDR3 plus reference TRBV19 and TRBJ1-6, the full variable domain is DGGITQSPKYLFRKEGQNVTLSCEQNLNHDAMYWYRQDPGQGLRLIYYSQIVNDFQKGDIAEGYSVSREKKESFPLTVTSAQKNPTAFYLCASSIDATRGSPLHFGNGTRLTVT.

CDR3 nucleotides: TGTGCCAGCAGTCCCCCCCGGACTAGCGTCAGCCAAGAGACCCAGTACTTC. It encodes CASSPPRTSVSQETQYF. The chain recombines TRBV6-6 with TRBJ2-5, with 9 bases lining up with TRBD2. The germline V gene encodes CDR1 MNHNY and CDR2 SVGAGI (reference sequence). This CDR3 has 17 amino acids. The trim removed 5 bases at V and 1 base at J, leaving 11 bases unmatched.

V gene TRBV10-3 combines with J gene TRBJ1-1, with D possibly being TRBD1 (6 bases). The CDR3 runs 13 residues. Trimming took off 8 bases at V and 2 bases at J, with 12 bases between the two ends. Germline CDR1 ENHRY, CDR2 SYGVKD. CDR3 residues: CAIGGRDNTEAFF. CDR3 sequence (DNA): TGTGCCATCGGGGGCAGGGATAACACTGAAGCTTTCTTT.

The chain is built from TRBV5-4 and TRBJ1-4; D is perhaps TRBD1 (6 bases). CDR3 length equals 14 residues. V lost 0 bases and J 5 bases, leaving 8 bases between the germline ends. Germline assignment: CDR1 SGHNT and CDR2 YYREEE (reference sequence). In DNA form, the CDR3 reads TGTGCCAGCAGCTTGGAGGGGGTGAATGAAAAACTGTTTTTT. It specifies CASSLEGVNEKLFF.

This chain uses TRBV7-2 with TRBJ2-1; a possible D gene is TRBD2 (6 bases). CDR1 and CDR2 from the germline V gene are SGHTA and FQGNSA. The CDR3 runs to 14 residues. The V gene lost 0 bases and the J gene lost 8 bases, with 11 bases spanning the gap. CDR3 sequence: CASSLAGGADEQFF. As DNA, the CDR3 is TGTGCCAGCAGCTTAGCGGGCGGGGCGGATGAGCAGTTCTTC.

The chain couples TRBV15 to TRBJ1-4; unclear D gene. Trimming removed 1 base from V and 6 bases from J, with 3 bases in between. The CDR3 totals 12 residues. Germline V gives CDR1 LNHNV, CDR2 YYDKDF (reference sequence). Here the CDR3 reads CATSRADEKLFF. CDR3 DNA: TGTGCCACCAGCAGAGCAGATGAAAAACTGTTTTTT.

The genes are TRBV7-8 and TRBJ2-7; weak D call: TRBD2 (5 bases). This CDR3 region has 16 residues. Trimming left V 4 bases short and J 5 bases short, with 21 bases between. CDR1 is SGHVS, CDR2 FQNEAQ, per germline. The CDR3 loop reads CASSSYEGLATHEQYF. The CDR3 coding sequence is TGTGCCAGCAGCTCTTACGAAGGGCTAGCAACGCACGAGCAGTACTTC.

V usage is TRBV19 and J usage is TRBJ2-2; D is undetermined. Between the trimmed V and J ends, which lost 6 bases and 4 bases, there was a span of 12 bases. The CDR3 sequence is 14 residues long. Germline values: CDR1 LNHDA, CDR2 SQIVND (reference sequence). The CDR3 nucleotides read TGTGCCAGTAGCCCCGACGCGTCCACCGGGGAGCTGTTTTTT. It specifies CASSPDASTGELFF.

The chain is built from TRBV18 and TRBJ2-2; 10 nucleotides align to TRBD2. The germline CDR1 and CDR2 sequences are KGHSH and LQKENI. Losses at the gene ends were 3 bases for V and 0 bases for J; bases not matched to a gene: 7. The CDR3 is 18 amino acids. In DNA, the CDR3 is TGTGCCAGCTCACCTCTACTGACTAGCGGGTCGAACACCGGGGAGCTGTTTTTT. It encodes CASSPLLTSGSNTGELFF.

The V gene is TRBV18, the J gene TRBJ1-1; D unclear. Germline V gene data show CDR1 as KGHSH and CDR2 as LQKENI. V was clipped by 3 bases and J by 0 bases, with 17 bases between them. The CDR3 has 17 residues. The CDR3 reads CASSPFNLRDMNTEAFF. CDR3 DNA sequence: TGTGCCAGCTCACCGTTCAACTTAAGAGACATGAACACTGAAGCTTTCTTT.

The count of this clone is one. The CDR3 DNA reads as TGTGCCAGCAGTTACGGACACAGCACAGATACGCAGTATTTT. Translated: CASSYGHSTDTQYF. This chain joins TRBV6-5 and TRBJ2-3, with D perhaps TRBD1 (5 bases). V dropped 2 bases and J dropped 0 bases, with 6 bases sitting between them. Germline-derived CDR1 and CDR2 are MNHEY and SVGAGI. The CDR3 is 14 amino acids.

The V and J genes are TRBV28 and TRBJ1-6; D is undetermined. V lost 2 bases and J 0 bases, leaving 8 bases between the germline ends. The CDR3 is 16 amino acids. Germline V gene lookup returns CDR1 MDHEN and CDR2 SYDVKM. This CDR3 is CASSLRSLSYNSPLHF. The CDR3 nucleotides are TGTGCCAGCAGTTTACGCAGTCTCTCCTATAATTCACCCCTCCACTTT.

The V call is TRBV12-3 or TRBV12-4, the J call TRBJ2-7, with no clear D. The CDR3 is 12 residues long. Trimming removed 6 bases at V and 6 bases at J, with 12 bases between. The CDR3 loop reads CASSPSPLEQYF. Written as DNA, the CDR3 is TGTGCCAGCAGCCCATCCCCTCTCGAGCAGTACTTC.

The chain employs TRBV11-3 and TRBJ2-3, with 9 positions matching TRBD1. V was pared by 3 bases and J by 6 bases, with 4 bases of the junction left unmatched. Germline values: CDR1 SGHNT, CDR2 YENEEA. This CDR3 has 14 amino acids. The CDR3 loop is CASSFRTGDDTQYF. The CDR3 bases are TGTGCCAGCAGCTTTCGGACAGGGGACGATACGCAGTATTTT.

This chain connects TRBV5-5 to TRBJ2-1; the match to TRBD2 covers 7 bases. CDR1 and CDR2 from the germline V gene are SGHKS and YYEKEE (reference sequence). The CDR3 contains 17 residues. The V segment lost 2 bases and the J segment 3 bases; nucleotides outside the gene matches: 11. CDR3 sequence (DNA): TGTGCCAGCAGCTTTGCCCATAGCGGGCTGGACTACAATGAGCAGTTCTTC. The encoded protein is CASSFAHSGLDYNEQFF.

The chain recombines TRBV6-5 with TRBJ2-1; D unclear. From germline, CDR1 is MNHEY and CDR2 SVGAGI. The CDR3 runs 15 residues. V was clipped by 7 bases and J by 1 base, with 14 bases between them. The CDR3 spells CASKGNPGSYNEQFF. CDR3 DNA: TGTGCCAGCAAGGGTAACCCTGGTTCCTACAATGAGCAGTTCTTC.

This rearrangement joins TRBV15 to TRBJ2-1; 9 bases agree with TRBD2. The CDR3 extends over 17 amino acids. The V and J ends lost 2 bases and 5 bases, in that order; junction bases with no gene match: 10. CDR1 and CDR2 from the germline V gene are LNHNV and YYDKDF (reference sequence). This CDR3 reads CATSRTTSGQGHNEQFF. The CDR3 bases are TGTGCCACCAGCAGAACCACTAGCGGGCAGGGACACAATGAGCAGTTCTTC.

The chain combines TRBV18 with TRBJ1-2; D is unresolved. V lost 4 bases and J 3 bases, leaving 9 bases between the germline ends. CDR1 KGHSH and CDR2 LQKENI come from the germline V gene. The CDR3 runs 13 residues. The CDR3 bases are TGTGCCAGCTCACTTCGCGACGACTATGGCTACACCTTC. This sequence encodes CASSLRDDYGYTF.

This chain joins TRBV19 and TRBJ2-6; D unclear. Trimming took off 3 bases at V and 0 bases at J, with 6 bases between the two ends. CDR1 and CDR2 from the germline V gene are LNHDA and SQIVND (reference sequence). The CDR3 runs 15 residues. CDR3 region: CASSIKGSGANVLTF. DNA of the CDR3: TGTGCCAGTAGTATTAAGGGCTCTGGGGCCAACGTCCTGACTTTC.

DNA of the CDR3: TGTGCCAGCAGGACTAGTAGTGGCGGGACAGGGACCTACGAGCAGTACTTC. Translated: CASRTSSGGTGTYEQYF. The rearrangement links TRBV27 to TRBJ2-7; TRBD1 matches 9 bases. Germline V gene lookup returns CDR1 MNHEY and CDR2 SMNVEV (reference sequence). The CDR3 contains 17 residues. V was clipped by 6 bases and J by 2 bases; unmatched bases: 14.

The J gene is TRBJ1-1, the V gene TRBV7-2; TRBD1 might be the D (6 bases). Trimming took 7 bases from V and 0 from J, leaving 12 bases between them. Germline V gene lookup returns CDR1 SGHTA and CDR2 FQGNSA. CDR3 size: 14 residues. The CDR3 nucleotides read TGTGCCAGCAACCAACAGGGTATGAACACTGAAGCTTTCTTT. It is translated as CASNQQGMNTEAFF.

The rearrangement uses TRBV21-1 and TRBJ1-1. TRBV21-1 is reported as a pseudogene. CDR3 length equals 18 residues. The CDR3 sequence: CASSNKFRGGNWNTEAFF. The CDR3, as DNA: TGTGCCAGCAGCAATAAGTTTCGGGGCGGAAACTGGAACACTGAAGCTTTCTTT.